A selection of T cell receptor beta chains follows, all from one sample in a study of blood T cell repertoires in COVID-19. Profiling relied on immunoSEQ multiplex PCR, and the TCRdb table lists in-frame clones only, not all of them. The profile shows around 69,000 clones, 80% to 90% of them singletons. Sample: peripheral blood. The source is a woman between 50 and 59 years old with active COVID-19. Each CDR3 is given with its conserved first and last residue. The D gene is left open where the match is weak. For some rows the clone size is stated as once, few or many, or as a class when expanded; others skip it.

d_gene	abundance	v_gene	j_gene	CDR3nt	CDR3aa
NA	NA	TRBV18	TRBJ1-1	TGTGCCAGCTCACCACAGGGGCGCGGCACTGAAGCTTTCTTT	CASSPQGRGTEAFF
NA	NA	TRBV9	TRBJ1-1	TGTGCCAGCAGCTCAGGGCGGAACACTGAAGCTTTCTTT	CASSSGRNTEAFF
NA	NA	TRBV21-1	TRBJ1-5	TGTGCCAGCAGCAAAGATTCGAGTCAGCCCCAGCATTTT	CASSKDSSQPQHF
NA	NA	TRBV12-3/TRBV12-4	TRBJ2-7	TGTGCCAGCAGTTTATTTTCGTACGAGCAGTACTTC	CASSLFSYEQYF
TRBD1	NA	TRBV5-1	TRBJ2-7	TGCGCCAGCAGCAACACCGGGACAGCCGAGCAGTACTTC	CASSNTGTAEQYF
NA	NA	TRBV10-2	TRBJ2-3	TGCGCCAGCACCGCGCTAACCTCAGATACGCAGTATTTT	CASTALTSDTQYF
TRBD1	NA	TRBV5-5	TRBJ2-3	TGTGCCAGCAGCTTACTGACAGGGGACCGTCTAGATACGCAGTATTTT	CASSLLTGDRLDTQYF
TRBD1	NA	TRBV29-1	TRBJ1-1	TGCAGCGTTTGGGGGCACAGGGGGAACACTGAAGCTTTCTTT	CSVWGHRGNTEAFF
TRBD1	NA	TRBV10-3	TRBJ2-2	TGTGCCATCAGTGAGGGGCAGGGGGCCGTCACCGGGGAGCTGTTTTTT	CAISEGQGAVTGELFF
NA	NA	TRBV5-1	TRBJ1-4	TGCGCCAGCAGTTGTCTACTTGAAAAACTGTTTTTT	CASSCLLEKLFF
NA	NA	TRBV28	TRBJ2-6	TGTGCCAGTAGTTACAGGCGTCTCTTCTCTGGGGCCAACGTCCTGACTTTC	CASSYRRLFSGANVLTF
NA	NA	TRBV19	TRBJ2-7	TGTGCCAGTAGCCGGGACACCGCGACCTACGAGCAGTACTTC	CASSRDTATYEQYF
NA	NA	TRBV7-9	TRBJ2-1	TGTGCCAGCAGCTTAGGGGCGGGGAGCTCCTACAATGAGCAGTTCTTC	CASSLGAGSSYNEQFF
NA	NA	TRBV7-9	TRBJ2-1	TGTGCCAGTCTCAGCGTGGAGGGTAGCGGAGTCTTCTCCTACAATGAGCAGTTCTTC	CASLSVEGSGVFSYNEQFF
TRBD2	once	TRBV4-1	TRBJ2-2	TGCGCCAGCAGCCAAGCAGCGGGAGGTGACACCGGGGAGCTGTTTTTT	CASSQAAGGDTGELFF
NA	NA	TRBV30	TRBJ2-1	TGTGCCTGGCAGATGGCCAATGAGCAGTTCTTC	CAWQMANEQFF
NA	NA	TRBV27	TRBJ2-2	TGTGCCAGCACAAGAGAGGCGAACACCGGGGAGCTGTTTTTT	CASTREANTGELFF
TRBD1	NA	TRBV5-6	TRBJ1-1	TGTGCCAGCAGCGGGGTTCGGGGACAGGGTTTTTCGTTCACTGAAGCTTTCTTT	CASSGVRGQGFSFTEAFF
NA	once	TRBV7-3	TRBJ2-2	TGTGCCAGCAGCTCACAAGTTACCGGGGAGCTGTTTTTT	CASSSQVTGELFF
TRBD2	NA	TRBV28	TRBJ2-1	TGTGCCAGCAGCAACGAAATAGCGGGAGTCTTAGCAAATGAGCAGTTCTTC	CASSNEIAGVLANEQFF
NA	NA	TRBV10-2	TRBJ2-2	TGCGCCAGCAGTGACTTCTCTCCGGGACTGACGAACACCGGGGAGCTGTTTTTT	CASSDFSPGLTNTGELFF